These 25 T cell receptor beta chains were all obtained from the same sample, sequenced in a study of shared clonotypes between healthy human individuals (dated by TCRdb to about 2020). The method was the immunoSEQ multiplex PCR assay. TCRdb obtained this table from immuneACCESS and retained in-frame rearrangements with V and J assigned. These tables miss some clones; where compared with another copy, unresolved V genes account for less than half of the shortfall, and the remainder is unexplained. This sample lists some 1 million clones; about 75% were detected once. The ten most abundant clones make up about 1.5% of the sample. Source material: memory CD4+ T cells sorted from blood. This specimen's cell subset or site label, interpreted: CD45RA-negative fraction. These receptor sequences come from a man in his late teens or twenties in good health.

The rearrangement joins TRBV5-1 to TRBJ2-1; TRBD1 agrees at 9 bases. There are 15 residues in the CDR3. J gave up 3 bases and V 4 bases, and 5 bases lay outside the gene matches. The germline V gene has CDR1 SGHRS and CDR2 YFSETQ. This CDR3 reads CASSMGQGFYNEQFF. CDR3 sequence (DNA): TGCGCCAGCAGCATGGGACAGGGTTTCTACAATGAGCAGTTCTTC.

This chain joins TRBV1 and TRBJ2-6; the tabulated D call, TRBD2, remains unverified against the DNA. TRBV1 is tagged as a pseudogene. CDR3 length: 22 amino acids. The CDR3 DNA reads TGCACCAGCAGCCAAGATCGTTTAGAAACGCTCGGTGCGCACTCTGGGGCCAACGTCCTGACTTTC. Translating it yields CTSSQDRLETLGAHSGANVLTF.

This clone turned up a few times. The chain combines TRBV18 with TRBJ1-1; D gene ambiguous. The CDR3 runs 14 residues. Germline V gene sequence: CDR1 KGHSH, CDR2 LQKENI. Deletions cut 3 bases from V and 1 base from J, with 9 bases between. The DNA for the CDR3 is TGTGCCAGCTCACCGGTGAAGAAGAACACTGAAGCTTTCTTT. Translating gives CASSPVKKNTEAFF.

The V call is TRBV7-9, the J call TRBJ2-7, with D possibly being TRBD2 (6 bases). The V gene's germline CDR1 is SEHNR and CDR2 FQNEAQ (reference sequence). V dropped 5 bases and J dropped 2 bases, with 16 bases sitting between them. There are 15 residues in the CDR3. CDR3 DNA sequence: TGTGCCAGCAGCCGCCGGGACTCGTTCGCCTACGAGCAGTACTTC. Protein: CASSRRDSFAYEQYF.

The gene calls are TRBV7-9 and TRBJ2-3, with D possibly being TRBD1 (6 bases). Germline V gene data show CDR1 as SEHNR and CDR2 as FQNEAQ (reference sequence). The V and J ends lost 4 bases and 3 bases respectively, with 17 bases between them. This CDR3 is 16 amino acids long. In DNA form, the CDR3 reads TGTGCCAGCAGCTCGGTCGCCGTGGGGGCGACAGATACGCAGTATTTT. Amino acid sequence: CASSSVAVGATDTQYF.

The chain is built from TRBV5-1 and TRBJ1-5; maybe TRBD1 (5 bases). CDR3 size: 15 residues. Germline CDR1 SGHRS, CDR2 YFSETQ. Between the trimmed V and J ends, which lost 1 base and 6 bases, there was a span of 14 bases. The CDR3 region is CASSLSGADSQPQHF. In DNA form, the CDR3 reads TGCGCCAGCAGCTTGTCTGGGGCCGACAGTCAGCCCCAGCATTTT.

CDR3: CASSLEAGGREQYF. CDR3 in DNA: TGTGCCAGCAGCTTGGAAGCGGGGGGGCGGGAGCAGTACTTC. The rearrangement joins TRBV5-4 to TRBJ2-7, with 10 positions matching TRBD2. CDR3 length: 14 amino acids. The junction had 4 bases not matched to a gene; V was cut back by 0 bases and J by 7 bases. CDR1 is SGHNT, CDR2 YYREEE, per germline (reference sequence).

The chain couples TRBV28 to TRBJ2-7; 9 bases map to TRBD1. V was clipped by 8 bases and J by 2 bases; unmatched bases: 4. Germline V CDR1 and CDR2: MDHEN, SYDVKM. CDR3 length equals 13 residues. The CDR3 nucleotides are TGTGCCAGCGGGGGGACAGGGACCTACGAGCAGTACTTC. It yields the protein CASGGTGTYEQYF.

The sample holds many counts of this clone. The chain combines TRBV5-1 with TRBJ2-7; TRBD1 matches at 8 bases. Germline loops: CDR1 SGHRS, CDR2 YFSETQ. Trimming cost V 0 bases and J 6 bases; bases outside gene matches: 2. CDR3 length equals 13 residues. In DNA, the CDR3 is TGCGCCAGCAGCTTGGATACAGGGGGCGAGCAGTACTTC. Protein sequence: CASSLDTGGEQYF.

This rearrangement joins TRBV9 to TRBJ2-1, with TRBD2 matching 14 bases. With 3 bases clipped from V and 7 bases from J, the junction kept 6 bases outside the gene matches. This CDR3 is built from 16 residues. The germline gives CDR1 SGDLS, CDR2 YYNGEE. The chain's CDR3 is CASSETSGRAINEQFF. The CDR3, as DNA: TGTGCCAGCAGCGAGACTAGCGGGAGGGCCATAAATGAGCAGTTCTTC.

The chain carries TRBV28 and TRBJ1-2, with TRBD1 as a possible D gene (6 bases). Germline values: CDR1 MDHEN, CDR2 SYDVKM. CDR3 length: 14 residues. Trimming removed 8 bases from V and 8 bases from J, with 21 bases in between. The CDR3 loop reads CASLKGVLGQGYTF. CDR3 DNA sequence: TGTGCCAGCCTAAAGGGGGTGTTGGGTCAAGGCTACACCTTC.

The chain couples TRBV6-5 to TRBJ1-1; D gene uncertain. The CDR3 is made up of 14 amino acids. V was clipped by 5 bases and J by 1 base, with 11 bases between them. CDR1 and CDR2 from the germline V gene are MNHEY and SVGAGI. CDR3 in DNA: TGTGCCAGCAGTCCCCAGACTGGGAACACTGAAGCTTTCTTT. Translated, it gives CASSPQTGNTEAFF.

This chain uses TRBV2 with TRBJ2-7; D unresolved. The CDR3 loop spans 11 amino acids. Germline V gene sequence: CDR1 SNHLY, CDR2 FYNNEI. Trimming took off 6 bases at V and 3 bases at J, with 6 bases between the two ends. CDR3 sequence (DNA): TGTGCCAGCAGAATGTTCTACGAGCAGTACTTC. Translation: CASRMFYEQYF. The full variable domain, completed using reference TRBV2 and TRBJ2-7, is EPEVTQTPSHQVTQMGQEVILRCVPISNHLYFYWYRQILGQKVEFLVSFYNNEISEKSEIFDDQFSVERPDGSNFTLKIRSTKLEDSAMYFCASRMFYEQYFGPGTRLTVT.

This chain joins TRBV2 and TRBJ1-5; possible D gene TRBD1, 6 bases. The CDR3 totals 18 residues. V gave up 0 bases and J gave up 7 bases, with 22 bases separating them. Germline V gene data show CDR1 as SNHLY and CDR2 as FYNNEI. The CDR3 loop reads CASSEAGPGHVSDQPQHF. CDR3 sequence (DNA): TGTGCCAGCAGTGAAGCCGGACCGGGACACGTCTCGGACCAGCCCCAGCATTTT.

The CDR3 reads CSARPGAPRNTIYF. CDR3 coding DNA: TGCAGCGCCCGGCCCGGGGCTCCCCGCAACACCATATATTTT. This chain joins TRBV29-1 and TRBJ1-3, with D tentatively TRBD1 (5 bases). The CDR3 sequence is 14 residues long. V lost 7 bases to trimming and J lost 7 bases, with 20 bases between them. Germline V gene lookup returns CDR1 SQVTM and CDR2 ANQGSEA.

This chain connects TRBV4-1 to TRBJ2-5; 11 bases line up with TRBD2. This CDR3 is built from 18 residues. V gave up 4 bases and J gave up 4 bases; unmatched junction bases: 14. Germline CDR1 and CDR2: MGHRA and YSYEKL. In nucleotides, the CDR3 is TGCGCCAGCAGCCCCAGACTCCAGACTAGCGGGATTGCAGAGACCCAGTACTTC. It codes for CASSPRLQTSGIAETQYF.

The chain carries TRBV5-4 and TRBJ1-2; no definite D call. Germline CDR1 reads SGHNT; CDR2 reads YYREEE (reference sequence). The V end was cut by 7 bases, the J end by 2 bases, with 9 bases between. The CDR3 consists of 12 residues. CDR3 sequence reads: CASGFPNYGYTF. In nucleotides, the CDR3 is TGTGCCAGCGGATTCCCCAACTATGGCTACACCTTC.

V and J are TRBV5-8 and TRBJ1-3, with a weak D call TRBD1 (5 bases). Germline V lookup: CDR1 SGHTS, CDR2 YDEGEE. The CDR3 has 13 residues. Deletions cut 6 bases from V and 9 bases from J, with 16 bases between. Here the CDR3 reads CASIHRRGGTIYF. CDR3 bases: TGTGCCAGCATCCACAGGCGAGGAGGCACCATATATTTT. Based on the CDR3 plus reference TRBV5-8 and TRBJ1-3, the full variable domain is EAGVTQSPTHLIKTRGQQATLRCSPISGHTSVYWYQQALGLGLQFLLWYDEGEERNRGNFPPRFSGRQFPNYSSELNVNALELEDSALYLCASIHRRGGTIYFGEGSWLTVV.

This rearrangement joins TRBV6-5 to TRBJ2-3; D remains unclear. Trimming pared 9 bases from V and 5 bases from J, leaving 12 bases between. Germline assignment: CDR1 MNHEY and CDR2 SVGAGI. CDR3 length: 12 residues. The CDR3 DNA is TGTGCCAGTAAAGCCACCCAAGATACGCAGTATTTT. It encodes CASKATQDTQYF.

This sequence joins TRBV6-1 and TRBJ2-2; D uncertain. V lost 6 bases and J 4 bases, leaving 9 bases between the germline ends. The CDR3 is made up of 13 amino acids. Germline V gene sequence: CDR1 MNHNS, CDR2 SASEGT. For the CDR3, the DNA is TGTGCCAGCAGGCAGCCATCCACCGGGGAGCTGTTTTTT. It translates to CASRQPSTGELFF.

The CDR3 DNA reads TGTGCCTGCCAGGGGATTACCTACGAGCAGTACTTC. Its translation is CACQGITYEQYF. The rearrangement links TRBV30 to TRBJ2-7, with D possibly TRBD1 on 6 matching bases. CDR1 is GTSNPN and CDR2 is SVGIG in the germline V gene (reference sequence). This CDR3 spans 12 amino acids. Trimming took off 6 bases at V and 2 bases at J, with 11 bases between the two ends.

The chain employs TRBV18 and TRBJ2-1; 16 bases line up with TRBD2. With V trimmed by 3 bases and J by 5 bases, 7 bases remained unmatched. The CDR3 covers 18 residues. Germline CDR1 reads KGHSH; CDR2 reads LQKENI. This chain's CDR3 is CASSPPGLAGGPNNEQFF. The CDR3 nucleotides are TGTGCCAGCTCACCGCCGGGACTAGCGGGGGGGCCGAACAATGAGCAGTTCTTC.

The rearrangement uses TRBV19 and TRBJ2-1; the D gene is possibly TRBD1 (5 bases). This CDR3 has 15 amino acids. Trimming stripped 1 base from V and 7 bases from J, with 14 bases between. CDR1 is LNHDA and CDR2 is SQIVND in the germline V gene (reference sequence). CDR3 protein: CASSIGGYWTNEQFF. The CDR3, as DNA: TGTGCCAGTAGTATAGGTGGGTACTGGACAAATGAGCAGTTCTTC. Based on the CDR3 plus reference TRBV19 and TRBJ2-1, the full variable domain is DGGITQSPKYLFRKEGQNVTLSCEQNLNHDAMYWYRQDPGQGLRLIYYSQIVNDFQKGDIAEGYSVSREKKESFPLTVTSAQKNPTAFYLCASSIGGYWTNEQFFGPGTRLTVL.

On this clone: Other nucleotide sequences from this sample produce the same CDR3. CDR3 bases: TGTGCCAGTAGTATAGGATCAGGGTATGGCTACACCTTC. Translating it yields CASSIGSGYGYTF. This chain uses TRBV19 with TRBJ1-2, with D possibly matching TRBD1 (5 bases). The CDR3 totals 13 residues. Trimming removed 1 base at V and 5 bases at J, with 8 bases between. Germline V gene data show CDR1 as LNHDA and CDR2 as SQIVND (reference sequence).

V is TRBV19 and J is TRBJ1-2, with TRBD1 as a possible D gene (5 bases). Germline CDR1 is LNHDA and CDR2 is SQIVND (reference sequence). The V and J ends lost 5 bases and 3 bases respectively, with 16 bases between them. This CDR3 has 15 amino acids. As DNA, the CDR3 is TGTGCCAGTAGTTTTGGCGGACAAGCAGACTATGGCTACACCTTC. Its protein product is CASSFGGQADYGYTF.